The 18 T cell receptor beta chains listed next were all sequenced from one sample in a study of T cell repertoires in cytomegalovirus infection. TCRdb re-analysed the reads in MiXCR, keeping a single row per CDR3 protein. The sample shows about 220,000 distinct CDR3 sequences, around 35% of them seen only once. These receptors are not linked to any known antigen. The material sequenced was CD8+ T cells from cultured PBMCs, taken from culture after CMV antigen stimulation. The receptors originated from a human donor in good health (CMV status not recorded). Some clones in this sample may be carry-over from other donors' samples.

The V gene is TRBV7-8, the J gene TRBJ2-1; D might be TRBD1 (6 bases). The CDR3 has 16 residues. V was pared by 4 bases and J by 4 bases, with 17 bases between. Germline V gene data show CDR1 as SGHVS and CDR2 as FQNEAQ. Here the CDR3 reads CASSSPGLGTYNEQFF. In nucleotides, the CDR3 is TGTGCCAGCAGCTCGCCGGGCTTGGGGACATACAATGAGCAGTTCTTC.

This clonotype has only a few counts. This chain uses TRBV28 with TRBJ2-5; D not certain. The CDR3 is 13 amino acids. Per germline, CDR1 MDHEN and CDR2 SYDVKM. Trimming left V 10 bases short and J 0 bases short, with 12 bases between. CDR3 nucleotides: TGTGCCATCGAGCACGGGTACCAAGAGACCCAGTACTTC. Translation: CAIEHGYQETQYF.

This chain uses TRBV10-2 with TRBJ1-4; no definite D call. The CDR3 consists of 14 residues. Per the germline V gene, CDR1 is WSHSY and CDR2 is SAAADI. V was pared by 3 bases and J by 8 bases, with 13 bases between. CDR3: CASSEGPFPEKLFF. The CDR3 coding sequence is TGCGCCAGCAGTGAAGGTCCCTTCCCGGAAAAACTGTTTTTT.

This clonotype appeared many times. This chain connects TRBV4-2 to TRBJ1-1; D uncertain. CDR1 is LGHNA and CDR2 is YNFKEQ in the germline V gene. The V end lost 0 bases, the J end lost 7 bases, and 9 bases lay between the germline ends. CDR3 length equals 13 residues. CDR3 DNA sequence: TGTGCCAGCAGCCAAGATGGTCCAAATGAAGCTTTCTTT. Protein product: CASSQDGPNEAFF.

V usage is TRBV24-1 and J usage is TRBJ2-1, with D unclear. The CDR3 totals 14 residues. Trimming pared 1 base from V and 4 bases from J, leaving 7 bases between. Germline V gene lookup returns CDR1 KGHDR and CDR2 SFDVKD. The CDR3 sequence: CATSDLYRYNEQFF. DNA for the CDR3: TGTGCCACCAGTGATTTATATCGGTACAATGAGCAGTTCTTC.

This clonotype was seen a handful of times. The J gene is TRBJ2-7, the V gene TRBV6-6, with 8 bases identical to TRBD1. Germline V gives CDR1 MNHNY, CDR2 SVGAGI (reference sequence). The CDR3 runs 15 residues. Trimming removed 2 bases from V and 4 bases from J; junction bases left unmatched: 7. This chain's CDR3 is CASSYPQQGVYEQYF. CDR3 nucleotides: TGTGCCAGCAGTTACCCACAACAGGGGGTTTACGAGCAGTACTTC.

Remarks on this clonotype: The germline gene is not matched at one end of the junction; a read error may be the cause. The V gene is TRBV4-1, the J gene TRBJ2-7, with D possibly being TRBD1 (5 bases). The CDR3 is made up of 16 amino acids. CDR1 is MGHRA and CDR2 is YSYEKL in the germline V gene. In DNA, the CDR3 is TGTGCCAGCAGCCAAGATCTGAGGACACCCTACTGGGAGCAGTACTTC. Amino acid sequence: CASSQDLRTPYWEQYF.

This clonotype was counted only a few times. V gene TRBV11-2 combines with J gene TRBJ2-3; 11 bases are shared with TRBD2. This CDR3 region has 17 residues. Trimming cost V 4 bases and J 7 bases; bases outside gene matches: 13. Germline CDR1 and CDR2: SGHAT and FQNNGV. CDR3: CASSSSSGGSVRHTQYF. The CDR3 bases are TGTGCCAGCAGCTCTTCTAGCGGGGGGAGCGTAAGGCATACGCAGTATTTT.

The chain joins TRBV6-1 to TRBJ2-1, with D perhaps TRBD1 or TRBD2 (5 bases each). The germline V gene encodes CDR1 MNHNS and CDR2 SASEGT. The CDR3 runs to 14 residues. V shed 7 bases and J shed 3 bases, with 13 bases lying between them. CDR3: CASTPGPLYNEQFF. CDR3 DNA: TGTGCCAGCACCCCGGGACCACTCTACAATGAGCAGTTCTTC.

This sequence joins TRBV14 and TRBJ1-5; perhaps TRBD1 as D (6 bases). In germline, CDR1 is SGHDN, CDR2 FVKESK. The CDR3 totals 19 residues. Trimming removed 0 bases at V and 0 bases at J, with 18 bases between. The CDR3 is CASSQEGGMGIYSNQPQHF. The CDR3 DNA reads as TGTGCCAGCAGCCAAGAAGGGGGGATGGGGATCTATAGCAATCAGCCCCAGCATTTT.

The rearrangement links TRBV4-2 to TRBJ2-1; a possible D gene is TRBD1 (5 bases). There are 13 residues in the CDR3. Germline-derived CDR1 and CDR2 are LGHNA and YNFKEQ. Trimming removed 1 base at V and 8 bases at J, with 9 bases between. CDR3 region: CASSQGAQDEQFF. DNA of the CDR3: TGTGCCAGCAGCCAAGGAGCACAGGATGAGCAGTTCTTC.

This clonotype showed up just a few times. The chain carries TRBV7-9 and TRBJ2-7; tentative D call: TRBD2 (6 bases). With 5 bases removed from V and 4 bases from J, the gap between germline ends came to 21 bases. Germline CDR1 SEHNR, CDR2 FQNEAQ (reference sequence). This CDR3 comprises 16 residues. Here the CDR3 reads CASSPQEGREVYEQYF. CDR3 coding DNA: TGTGCCAGCAGCCCTCAGGAGGGCAGGGAGGTGTACGAGCAGTACTTC.

The gene calls are TRBV5-1 and TRBJ2-1, with TRBD2 matching 10 bases. CDR1 SGHRS and CDR2 YFSETQ come from the germline V gene. J lost 4 bases, V lost 1 base, and 5 bases had no gene match. The CDR3 is made up of 16 amino acids. The CDR3 protein is CASSLLSSGSYNEQFF. For the CDR3, the DNA is TGCGCCAGCAGCTTGTTGTCTAGCGGGAGTTACAATGAGCAGTTCTTC. Full variable domain (missing parts from reference TRBV5-1 and TRBJ2-1): KAGVTQTPRYLIKTRGQQVTLSCSPISGHRSVSWYQQTPGQGLQFLFEYFSETQRNKGNFPGRFSGRQFSNSRSEMNVSTLELGDSALYLCASSLLSSGSYNEQFFGPGTRLTVL.

The CDR3 is CASSSIRTGGLRSPLHF. In DNA, the CDR3 is TGTGCCAGCAGTTCTATTCGGACAGGGGGCTTGAGGTCACCCCTCCACTTT. The chain joins TRBV7-9 to TRBJ1-6; TRBD1 matches at 11 bases. J gave up 10 bases and V 6 bases, and 14 bases lay outside the gene matches. The CDR3 is 17 residues long. CDR1 and CDR2 (germline): SEHNR, FQNEAQ (reference sequence).

V gene TRBV7-6 combines with J gene TRBJ1-3; 8 bases are a match to TRBD1. After removal of 5 bases from V and 0 bases from J, the junction contained 15 bases not matched to a gene. This CDR3 spans 19 amino acids. CDR1 SGHVS and CDR2 FNYEAQ come from the germline V gene. CDR3 bases: TGTGCCAGCAGCACACCCCGGGATGGGGGACAGGCCTCTGGAAACACCATATATTTT. It specifies CASSTPRDGGQASGNTIYF.

This clonotype came up a few times. The J gene is TRBJ1-2, the V gene TRBV29-1, with 7 bases aligning to TRBD1. The CDR3 has 13 residues. Trimming removed 3 bases from V and 8 bases from J; junction bases left unmatched: 9. In germline, CDR1 is SQVTM, CDR2 ANQGSEA. CDR3 DNA: TGCAGCGTTGAGAGGCAGGGGGGGTTGGGCTACACCTTC. It translates to CSVERQGGLGYTF.

This clonotype was recorded once. J is TRBJ1-1 and V is TRBV7-6; tentative D call: TRBD1 (5 bases). This CDR3 region has 13 residues. Germline V gene sequence: CDR1 SGHVS, CDR2 FNYEAQ. The ends were cut back, 7 bases at V and 6 bases at J, with 15 bases in the middle. CDR3 in amino acids: CASTDSDEAEAFF. CDR3 DNA: TGTGCCAGCACAGACAGTGATGAGGCTGAAGCTTTCTTT.

This sequence joins TRBV30 and TRBJ2-7; D may correspond to TRBD1 or TRBD2 (6 bases each). The CDR3 length is 14 residues. CDR1 GTSNPN and CDR2 SVGIG come from the germline V gene (reference sequence). V was trimmed by 5 bases and J by 6 bases, leaving 20 bases between them. This CDR3 is CAWGGRGHLIEQYF. For the CDR3, the DNA is TGTGCCTGGGGCGGTCGGGGGCATTTAATCGAGCAGTACTTC.